These T cell receptor beta chains were read from a single sample in a study of CD8 T cells in Susac syndrome. TCRdb re-analysed the immunoSEQ multiplex PCR reads in MiXCR, keeping a single row per CDR3 protein. Of approximately 150,000 distinct CDR3 sequences listed, roughly 94% are singletons. The specimen was CD4+ T cells from PBMCs. These receptors were obtained from a human donor in good health. Each CDR3 is given with its conserved first and last residue. The D gene is left open where the match is weak.

TRBD2	TRBV5-1	TRBJ2-3	20	CASSSTNRIAGEGSTDTQYF	TGCGCCAGCAGCTCAACCAACCGTATAGCGGGGGAAGGAAGCACAGATACGCAGTATTTT
NA	TRBV5-1	TRBJ1-1	15	CASSGGAGVNTEAFF	TGCGCCAGCAGCGGGGGGGCAGGAGTGAACACTGAAGCTTTCTTT
NA	TRBV5-1	TRBJ2-3	16	CASSLDPLGRTDTQYF	TGCGCCAGCAGCTTGGACCCCTTGGGGCGCACAGATACGCAGTATTTT
TRBD2	TRBV6-5	TRBJ2-1	18	CASSYPPSLAGGHNEQFF	TGTGCCAGCAGTTACCCCCCCTCTCTAGCGGGAGGCCACAATGAGCAGTTCTTC
TRBD2	TRBV30	TRBJ2-1	13	CAWRGTRGDEQFF	TGTGCCTGGAGGGGGACTAGAGGCGATGAGCAGTTCTTC
TRBD2	TRBV11-2	TRBJ2-2	13	CASSYSGTGELFF	TGTGCCAGCAGCTATAGCGGGACCGGGGAGCTGTTTTTT
NA	TRBV12-3/TRBV12-4	TRBJ2-4	15	CASSRQGGAKNIQYF	TGTGCCAGCAGTCGCCAGGGTGGAGCCAAAAACATTCAGTACTTC
NA	TRBV24-1	TRBJ1-1	16	CATSDPRDWVNTEAFF	TGTGCCACCAGTGATCCCAGGGATTGGGTGAACACTGAAGCTTTCTTT
NA	TRBV12-3/TRBV12-4	TRBJ1-5	11	CASSLYQPQHF	TGTGCCAGCAGTTTATATCAGCCCCAGCATTTT
TRBD1	TRBV19	TRBJ1-5	13	CASALGQGSPQHF	TGTGCCAGTGCCCTGGGACAGGGCAGCCCCCAGCATTTT
TRBD1	TRBV30	TRBJ2-1	14	CACWLGQDLTEQFF	TGTGCCTGTTGGCTGGGACAGGATTTAACTGAGCAGTTCTTC
NA	TRBV20-1	TRBJ1-3	13	CSAHTGTGNTIYF	TGCAGTGCCCACACAGGGACTGGAAACACCATATATTTT
NA	TRBV30	TRBJ1-1	13	CAWSVLGRFEAFF	TGTGCCTGGAGTGTACTAGGACGTTTCGAAGCTTTCTTT
NA	TRBV12-3/TRBV12-4	TRBJ2-4	15	CASSPGQKAKNIQYF	TGTGCCAGCTCCCCGGGACAAAAAGCCAAAAACATTCAGTACTTC
TRBD2	TRBV20-1	TRBJ2-3	15	CSALGGLADTDTQYF	TGCAGTGCTCTTGGGGGACTAGCGGACACAGATACGCAGTATTTT
TRBD2	TRBV29-1	TRBJ2-2	15	CSVAAGGPNTGELFF	TGCAGCGTAGCAGCGGGAGGGCCCAACACCGGGGAGCTGTTTTTT
NA	TRBV5-1	TRBJ2-7	13	CASSSNARDEQYF	TGCGCCAGCAGCAGCAACGCTCGGGACGAGCAGTACTTC
NA	TRBV24-1	TRBJ1-5	13	CATSDLSGQPQHF	TGTGCCACCAGTGATTTGTCAGGTCAGCCCCAGCATTTT
NA	TRBV12-3/TRBV12-4	TRBJ1-1	14	CASSFLSLNTEAFF	TGTGCCAGCAGTTTTCTTTCCTTGAACACTGAAGCTTTCTTT
TRBD1	TRBV9	TRBJ2-5	14	CASSVGTGQETQYF	TGTGCCAGCAGCGTCGGGACAGGCCAAGAGACCCAGTACTTC